These 18 T cell receptor beta chains share one sample of origin, sequenced in a study of shared clonotypes between healthy human individuals. Data came from immunoSEQ multiplex PCR; TCRdb stores just in-frame clones and leaves some out. The sample carries 850,000 to 1,100,000 clones, around three quarters recorded once. Material for sequencing was memory CD4+ T cells from PBMCs. The subset here: CD45RA-negative fraction. The receptors were sampled from a man aged 18-30 years in good health. Some clones in this sample may be carry-over from other donors' samples.

The CDR3 spells CASKRQGADETQYF. The CDR3 nucleotides are TGTGCCAGCAAGAGACAGGGGGCTGATGAGACCCAGTACTTC. This chain uses TRBV6-6 with TRBJ2-5; 10 bases are a match to TRBD1. This CDR3 has 14 residues. In germline, CDR1 is MNHNY, CDR2 SVGAGI (reference sequence). J was trimmed by 5 bases and V by 7 bases; bases with no gene match: 7.

The J gene is TRBJ2-7, the V gene TRBV29-1, with D possibly being TRBD1 (5 bases). The germline gives CDR1 SQVTM, CDR2 ANQGSEA. This CDR3 is built from 13 residues. CDR3 nucleotide sequence: TGCAGTGCTGCTGGCAGGGCTCGGTACGAGCAGTACTTC. It codes for CSAAGRARYEQYF.

For this clone: The same CDR3 is also encoded by other DNA sequences in this sample. The rearrangement uses TRBV5-1 and TRBJ2-5; perhaps TRBD1 as D (7 bases). There are 13 residues in the CDR3. V was cut by 3 bases and J by 5 bases, with 11 bases left in between. In germline, CDR1 is SGHRS, CDR2 YFSETQ. CDR3 sequence (DNA): TGCGCCAGCAGCTGGACAGGAGGGGAGACCCAGTACTTC. Translation: CASSWTGGETQYF.

With respect to this clone: A read error is the likely source, as a far larger clone sits one nucleotide away. This sample also contains other DNA sequences that code for the same CDR3. The chain carries TRBV28 and TRBJ2-5; D is unclear. Germline values: CDR1 MDHEN, CDR2 SYDVKM. The V end was cut by 5 bases, the J end by 1 base, with 2 bases between. The CDR3 totals 11 residues. The DNA for the CDR3 is TGTGCCAGCAGTCTCCAAGAGACCCAGTACTTC. This gives the protein CASSLQETQYF.

On this clone itself: Since a far larger clone is one base different, this is likely a read error. V and J are TRBV5-1 and TRBJ2-7, with TRBD1 matching over 7 bases. The V and J ends lost 2 bases and 2 bases, in that order; junction bases with no gene match: 4. The germline gives CDR1 SGHRS, CDR2 YFSETQ. The CDR3 totals 14 residues. CDR3 DNA sequence: TGCGCCAGCAGCTTTTGGCAGGGGGCCTACGAGCAGTACTTC. Its translation: CASSFWQGAYEQYF.

This rearrangement joins TRBV7-9 to TRBJ2-7, with D unresolved. Germline-derived CDR1 and CDR2 are SEHNR and FQNEAQ (reference sequence). The CDR3 sequence is 14 residues long. Between the trimmed V and J ends, which lost 5 bases and 1 base, there was a span of 12 bases. In DNA form, the CDR3 reads TGTGCCAGCAGCAAAAACATACTGTCCTACGAGCAGTACTTC. Protein: CASSKNILSYEQYF.

This clone was observed once. The chain is built from TRBV28 and TRBJ1-2; D unresolved. This CDR3 has 14 amino acids. V was shortened by 5 bases and J by 2 bases, with 12 bases between the two germline ends. Germline lookup yields CDR1 MDHEN and CDR2 SYDVKM. The CDR3 here is CASSTPSGNYGYTF. The DNA of the CDR3 is TGTGCCAGCAGTACCCCGTCGGGGAACTATGGCTACACCTTC.

This chain links TRBV28 with TRBJ1-3; 8 positions agree with TRBD1. Germline values: CDR1 MDHEN, CDR2 SYDVKM. The junction had 6 bases not matched to a gene; V was cut back by 6 bases and J by 2 bases. This CDR3 spans 15 amino acids. Here the CDR3 DNA reads TGTGCCAGCAGCTCCGGGACAGGTCCTGGAAACACCATATATTTT. This translates into CASSSGTGPGNTIYF.

The chain joins TRBV5-8 to TRBJ2-7, with 7 bases identical to TRBD1. This CDR3 is built from 16 residues. Unmatched junction bases numbered 14, after V lost 6 bases and J lost 2 bases. The V gene's germline CDR1 is SGHTS and CDR2 YDEGEE. In nucleotides, the CDR3 is TGTGCCAGCACCCACTTCAGGACAGGCACCACCTACGAGCAGTACTTC. Protein sequence: CASTHFRTGTTYEQYF.

The chain has TRBV5-1 and TRBJ1-2; 12 bases are a match to TRBD1. Germline CDR1 SGHRS, CDR2 YFSETQ. Trimming at V came to 0 bases and at J to 8 bases, leaving 8 bases not matched to a gene. This CDR3 comprises 16 residues. The CDR3 spells CASSLDRGQGAGGYTF. The DNA for the CDR3 is TGCGCCAGCAGCTTGGACCGGGGACAGGGGGCTGGAGGCTACACCTTC. The complete variable domain, with remaining parts taken from reference TRBV5-1 and TRBJ1-2, reads KAGVTQTPRYLIKTRGQQVTLSCSPISGHRSVSWYQQTPGQGLQFLFEYFSETQRNKGNFPGRFSGRQFSNSRSEMNVSTLELGDSALYLCASSLDRGQGAGGYTFGSGTRLTVV.

This sequence joins TRBV9 and TRBJ1-1; D is ambiguous. Germline CDR1 reads SGDLS; CDR2 reads YYNGEE. Trimming took 4 bases from V and 2 from J, leaving 6 bases between them. This CDR3 has 12 amino acids. The CDR3 reads CASSHSNTEAFF. The CDR3 nucleotides read TGTGCCAGCAGCCATAGTAACACTGAAGCTTTCTTT.

The chain employs TRBV10-3 and TRBJ1-5; 7 positions match TRBD1. Trimming removed 5 bases from V and 0 bases from J; junction bases left unmatched: 10. The CDR3 sequence is 17 residues long. Germline assignment: CDR1 ENHRY and CDR2 SYGVKD. The CDR3 protein is CAISLGQASYSNQPQHF. CDR3 bases: TGTGCCATCAGTTTAGGACAGGCAAGCTATAGCAATCAGCCCCAGCATTTT.

V is TRBV7-6 and J is TRBJ2-3; D not resolved. This CDR3 is 16 amino acids long. Per the germline V gene, CDR1 is SGHVS and CDR2 is FNYEAQ. V lost 3 bases to trimming and J lost 1 base, with 14 bases between them. The CDR3 coding sequence is TGTGCCAGCAGCTTGTTAAGCTCCAGCGGCACAGATACGCAGTATTTT. This gives the protein CASSLLSSSGTDTQYF.

The V call is TRBV19, the J call TRBJ2-5; 13 bases agree with TRBD2. Germline V CDR1 and CDR2: LNHDA, SQIVND (reference sequence). The CDR3 extends over 15 amino acids. The J segment lost 4 bases and the V segment lost 4 bases, leaving 3 bases of the junction unmatched. The CDR3 region is CASSRLAGGVETQYF. CDR3 in DNA: TGTGCCAGTAGTAGACTAGCGGGAGGAGTAGAGACCCAGTACTTC.

CDR3 in amino acids: CASSRWVGTGELFF. The CDR3 coding sequence is TGCGCCAGCAGCCGGTGGGTGGGCACCGGGGAGCTGTTTTTT. The V call is TRBV5-1, the J call TRBJ2-2; D is unresolved. Germline lookup yields CDR1 SGHRS and CDR2 YFSETQ. The CDR3 sequence is 14 residues long. Trimming took 4 bases from V and 4 from J, leaving 11 bases between them.

This sequence joins TRBV4-2 and TRBJ1-5, with unresolved D. CDR3 length: 13 residues. Germline CDR1 reads LGHNA; CDR2 reads YNFKEQ. V lost 0 bases and J lost 9, with 9 bases in between. The DNA of the CDR3 is TGTGCCAGCAGCCAAGAAATCGGCGGGCCCCAGCATTTT. It specifies CASSQEIGGPQHF.

This chain links TRBV28 with TRBJ2-7, with TRBD1 as a possible D gene (5 bases). The CDR3 runs to 16 residues. V shed 3 bases and J shed 2 bases, with 17 bases lying between them. Germline values: CDR1 MDHEN, CDR2 SYDVKM. The CDR3 DNA reads as TGTGCCAGCAGTTTTTCAATGGATTGGGGCCCCTACGAGCAGTACTTC. Protein: CASSFSMDWGPYEQYF.

This chain joins TRBV19 and TRBJ2-3; 12 positions agree with TRBD2. The germline V gene has CDR1 LNHDA and CDR2 SQIVND (reference sequence). The CDR3 contains 16 residues. V shed 4 bases, J shed 2 bases, and the junction held 4 bases outside the gene matches. CDR3 sequence reads: CASSRTSGIVTDTQYF. CDR3 bases: TGTGCCAGTAGTAGGACTAGCGGGATTGTCACAGATACGCAGTATTTT. The full variable domain, completed using reference TRBV19 and TRBJ2-3, is DGGITQSPKYLFRKEGQNVTLSCEQNLNHDAMYWYRQDPGQGLRLIYYSQIVNDFQKGDIAEGYSVSREKKESFPLTVTSAQKNPTAFYLCASSRTSGIVTDTQYFGPGTRLTVL.